Following are 25 T cell receptor beta chains from one sample sequenced in a study of cytotoxic CD8 clonotypes in ibrutinib-treated CLL. Data came from immunoSEQ multiplex PCR; TCRdb stores just in-frame clones and leaves some out. Of over 140,000 clones in the sample, 70% to 90% were seen once. The material sequenced was PBMCs, taken after 36 months of ibrutinib treatment. The receptors shown here come from a human donor with chronic lymphocytic leukemia.

The rearrangement joins TRBV5-5 to TRBJ2-7, with 9 bases that match TRBD1. This CDR3 is built from 13 residues. The germline CDR1 and CDR2 sequences are SGHKS and YYEKEE (reference sequence). The V segment lost 5 bases and the J segment 3 bases; nucleotides outside the gene matches: 3. The CDR3 loop is CASRRQGGYEQYF. The CDR3 nucleotides read TGTGCCAGCAGACGACAGGGGGGCTACGAGCAGTACTTC.

In this sample, this clone turned up a few times. The V and J genes are TRBV18 and TRBJ2-7; 8 bases line up with TRBD1. The J segment lost 3 bases and the V segment lost 3 bases, leaving 7 bases of the junction unmatched. In germline, CDR1 is KGHSH, CDR2 LQKENI. CDR3 length equals 15 residues. CDR3: CASSPGTGDYYEQYF. Written as DNA, the CDR3 is TGTGCCAGCTCACCGGGGACAGGCGACTACTACGAGCAGTACTTC. The full variable domain, with the rest looked up from reference TRBV18 and TRBJ2-7, is NAGVMQNPRHLVRRRGQEARLRCSPMKGHSHVYWYRQLPEEGLKFMVYLQKENIIDESGMPKERFSAEFPKEGPSILRIQQVVRGDSAAYFCASSPGTGDYYEQYFGPGTRLTVT.

The genes are TRBV2 and TRBJ1-4; 10 nucleotides line up with TRBD1. Unmatched junction bases numbered 5, after V lost 6 bases and J lost 7 bases. CDR1 and CDR2 (germline): SNHLY, FYNNEI. The CDR3 sequence is 14 residues long. The CDR3 sequence: CASRETGGSEKLFF. CDR3 coding DNA: TGTGCCAGCAGAGAGACAGGGGGCAGTGAAAAACTGTTTTTT.

This clone was recorded once. The chain employs TRBV6-7 and TRBJ1-5; unclear D gene. TRBV6-7 is placed among ORFs of uncertain function. V was cut by 2 bases and J by 0 bases, with 5 bases left in between. The CDR3 sequence is 14 residues long. The CDR3 coding sequence is TGTGCCAGCAGTTACCAGTATAGCAATCAGCCCCAGCATTTT. It is translated as CASSYQYSNQPQHF.

This sequence joins TRBV7-8 and TRBJ2-7; 7 nucleotides align to TRBD1. Germline V gives CDR1 SGHVS, CDR2 FQNEAQ. Trimming took 5 bases from V and 1 from J; bases not matched to a gene: 5. The CDR3 has 14 amino acids. CDR3 nucleotide sequence: TGTGCCAGCAGCGACTGGACAGGTTCCTACGAGCAGTACTTC. Translation gives CASSDWTGSYEQYF.

The chain links TRBV9 to TRBJ1-1; 7 bases map to TRBD1. The CDR3 length is 13 residues. Unmatched junction bases numbered 7, after V lost 3 bases and J lost 8 bases. Germline CDR1 is SGDLS and CDR2 is YYNGEE. CDR3 DNA: TGTGCCAGCAGCGACAGGGGTTGGGCAGAAGCTTTCTTT. Its protein product is CASSDRGWAEAFF.

The rearrangement links TRBV19 to TRBJ2-1; D is perhaps TRBD1 (5 bases). V was pared by 3 bases and J by 6 bases, with 9 bases between. The CDR3 runs to 13 residues. Germline V gives CDR1 LNHDA, CDR2 SQIVND (reference sequence). The CDR3 spells CASSIQGPNEQFF. The CDR3 DNA is TGTGCCAGTAGTATTCAGGGCCCCAATGAGCAGTTCTTC.

The chain links TRBV11-3 to TRBJ2-4; 12 bases are a match to TRBD1. This CDR3 contains 15 residues. Germline V gene sequence: CDR1 SGHNT, CDR2 YENEEA. V gave up 5 bases and J gave up 6 bases; unmatched junction bases: 5. The CDR3 sequence: CASSKGQGARNIQYF. The CDR3 DNA sequence: TGTGCCAGCAGCAAGGGACAGGGGGCTCGAAACATTCAGTACTTC.

The CDR3 nucleotides are TGTGCCAGCAGTTGGATAGGGACGGGCGAGCAGTACTTC. Translated: CASSWIGTGEQYF. J is TRBJ2-7 and V is TRBV27, with D tentatively TRBD1 or TRBD2 (5 bases each). Germline CDR1 MNHEY, CDR2 SMNVEV (reference sequence). The CDR3 length is 13 residues. Trimming left V 4 bases short and J 6 bases short, with 13 bases between.

The chain uses TRBV18 and TRBJ1-3; D call uncertain. Germline V gene data show CDR1 as KGHSH and CDR2 as LQKENI. This CDR3 has 20 residues. V lost 3 bases and J lost 0, with 24 bases in between. The chain's CDR3 is CASSPGRRRELPYSGNTIYF. DNA of the CDR3: TGTGCCAGCTCACCTGGCCGGAGGAGAGAGTTGCCCTACTCTGGAAACACCATATATTTT.

The rearrangement uses TRBV18 and TRBJ1-1; the D is unclear. The germline V and J ends were trimmed by 6 bases and 4 bases, with 15 bases remaining between them. This CDR3 has 14 amino acids. Germline lookup yields CDR1 KGHSH and CDR2 LQKENI. CDR3: CASSSGNLRTEAFF. CDR3 DNA sequence: TGTGCCAGCTCGTCGGGGAACCTACGCACTGAAGCTTTCTTT.

This chain joins TRBV28 and TRBJ1-6; D unresolved. Germline-derived CDR1 and CDR2 are MDHEN and SYDVKM. The V gene lost 5 bases and the J gene lost 10 bases, with 12 bases spanning the gap. This CDR3 has 13 amino acids. The CDR3 DNA sequence: TGTGCCAGCAGTCCAGCCCTTCTCTCACCCCTCCACTTT. Translated: CASSPALLSPLHF.

Only one count was recorded for this clone. The chain recombines TRBV7-8 with TRBJ1-2; TRBD1 agrees at 9 bases. From germline, CDR1 is SGHVS and CDR2 FQNEAQ. The length of the CDR3 is 16 residues. V shed 6 bases and J 2 bases; nucleotides not matched to a gene: 10. The CDR3 nucleotides are TGTGCCAGCAGTTTATTACAGGGGGCCGTAAACTATGGCTACACCTTC. Protein sequence: CASSLLQGAVNYGYTF.

Of note for this clone: In the same sample, other DNA sequences code for this CDR3. This chain joins TRBV18 and TRBJ2-5; no firm D call. The CDR3 consists of 12 residues. The germline CDR1 and CDR2 sequences are KGHSH and LQKENI. V lost 2 bases, J lost 3 bases, and 4 bases lay in between. The CDR3 here is CASSPLKETQYF. The CDR3 coding sequence is TGTGCCAGCTCACCATTAAAAGAGACCCAGTACTTC.

The chain links TRBV7-9 to TRBJ1-2; D not resolved. The V and J ends lost 1 base and 5 bases respectively, with 5 bases between them. CDR1 and CDR2 from the germline V gene are SEHNR and FQNEAQ (reference sequence). The CDR3 is 12 residues long. The CDR3, as DNA: TGTGCCAGCAGCTTAGTCGCTTATGGCTACACCTTC. Protein product: CASSLVAYGYTF. The full variable domain, its missing parts supplied by reference TRBV7-9 and TRBJ1-2, is DTGVSQNPRHKITKRGQNVTFRCDPISEHNRLYWYRQTLGQGPEFLTYFQNEAQLEKSRLLSDRFSAERPKGSFSTLEIQRTEQGDSAMYLCASSLVAYGYTFGSGTRLTVV.

The chain employs TRBV19 and TRBJ2-7; either TRBD1 or TRBD2 may supply D (7 bases each). Germline lookup yields CDR1 LNHDA and CDR2 SQIVND (reference sequence). V dropped 3 bases and J dropped 3 bases, with 15 bases sitting between them. The CDR3 contains 15 residues. The DNA for the CDR3 is TGTGCCAGTAGTATTGAGGCAGGGGGGGTCTACGAGCAGTACTTC. It encodes CASSIEAGGVYEQYF.

V gene TRBV5-1 combines with J gene TRBJ2-2; 10 bases map to TRBD1. With V trimmed by 5 bases and J by 3 bases, 4 bases remained unmatched. Germline-derived CDR1 and CDR2 are SGHRS and YFSETQ. The CDR3 runs 15 residues. This chain's CDR3 is CASRAGTGDTGELFF. In DNA form, the CDR3 reads TGCGCCAGCAGGGCCGGGACAGGGGACACCGGGGAGCTGTTTTTT.

The chain is built from TRBV5-1 and TRBJ2-7; D remains unclear. V was shortened by 1 base and J by 10 bases, with 9 bases between the two germline ends. This CDR3 region has 11 residues. Germline V CDR1 and CDR2: SGHRS, YFSETQ. For the CDR3, the DNA is TGCGCCAGCAGCTTGCAGTGGGTCCAGTACTTC. This encodes CASSLQWVQYF.

This rearrangement joins TRBV28 to TRBJ1-2, with D perhaps TRBD1 (6 bases). The V end was cut by 0 bases, the J end by 0 bases, with 14 bases between. The CDR3 contains 17 residues. CDR1 is MDHEN and CDR2 is SYDVKM in the germline V gene. The CDR3 is CASSLWAGAAANYGYTF. The CDR3 nucleotides are TGTGCCAGCAGTTTATGGGCAGGGGCCGCTGCTAACTATGGCTACACCTTC.

The chain uses TRBV5-4 and TRBJ1-1; 9 bases agree with TRBD1. V trimming: 3 bases; J trimming: 5 bases; junction bases outside the gene matches: 5. This CDR3 contains 14 residues. Germline V gene lookup returns CDR1 SGHNT and CDR2 YYREEE (reference sequence). The CDR3 sequence: CASSSGQGWTEAFF. In nucleotides, the CDR3 is TGTGCCAGCAGCTCGGGACAGGGATGGACTGAAGCTTTCTTT. The variable domain in full, completed from reference TRBV5-4 and TRBJ1-1, reads ETGVTQSPTHLIKTRGQQVTLRCSSQSGHNTVSWYQQALGQGPQFIFQYYREEENGRGNFPPRFSGLQFPNYSSELNVNALELDDSALYLCASSSGQGWTEAFFGQGTRLTVV.

The chain combines TRBV6-1 with TRBJ1-4; TRBD1 is a possible D gene (6 bases). The germline gives CDR1 MNHNS, CDR2 SASEGT. This CDR3 is 14 amino acids long. V lost 6 bases, J lost 8 bases, and 16 bases lay in between. CDR3 DNA sequence: TGTGCCAGCAGCTTCATGGACAGCACCGAAAAACTGTTTTTT. Translating gives CASSFMDSTEKLFF.

The CDR3 sequence: CSAGQGTEAFF. The CDR3 DNA is TGCAGCGCGGGACAGGGCACTGAAGCTTTCTTT. V is TRBV29-1 and J is TRBJ1-1; 9 nucleotides agree with TRBD1. V gave up 7 bases and J gave up 4 bases; unmatched junction bases: 1. The CDR3 loop spans 11 amino acids. CDR1 and CDR2 (germline): SQVTM, ANQGSEA.

V gene TRBV29-1 combines with J gene TRBJ1-5; 11 positions agree with TRBD1. The trim removed 7 bases at V and 7 bases at J, leaving 6 bases unmatched. The germline V gene has CDR1 SQVTM and CDR2 ANQGSEA. CDR3 size: 13 residues. The CDR3 DNA is TGCAGCGCTAGGACAGGGGGCGGACAGCCCCAGCATTTT. Its protein is CSARTGGGQPQHF. Full variable domain (missing parts from reference TRBV29-1 and TRBJ1-5): SAVISQKPSRDICQRGTSLTIQCQVDSQVTMMFWYRQQPGQSLTLIATANQGSEATYESGFVIDKFPISRPNLTFSTLTVSNMSPEDSSIYLCSARTGGGQPQHFGDGTRLSIL.

The gene calls are TRBV2 and TRBJ2-5; TRBD2 aligns across 11 bases. V dropped 1 base and J dropped 4; count of bases not matched to a gene: 11. This CDR3 spans 18 amino acids. The V gene's germline CDR1 is SNHLY and CDR2 FYNNEI. The DNA of the CDR3 is TGTGCCAGCAGTGAAGAAATAGCGGGGGGGCTCATTGGAGAGACCCAGTACTTC. Translation gives CASSEEIAGGLIGETQYF.

This clone has a single count. The V and J genes are TRBV5-6 and TRBJ2-7; the D is unclear. Germline V gives CDR1 SGHDT, CDR2 YYEEEE. The CDR3 is 13 amino acids. Trimming removed 0 bases at V and 4 bases at J, with 8 bases between. CDR3 bases: TGTGCCAGCAGCTTGGCCTCCGGATACGAGCAGTACTTC. It yields the protein CASSLASGYEQYF.